The 14 T cell receptor beta chains reported below all come from one sample, sequenced in a study of cytomegalovirus exposure and HLA in healthy donors. Primers: 60 Vbeta forward and 13 Jbeta reverse. Sequenced by immunoSEQ multiplex PCR; TCRdb stores in-frame clones only, minus some. The sample holds under 250,000 clones, about 82% seen once. The sequencing sample was made of PBMCs. Receptors originate from a woman aged 45-60 years in good health and CMV-seronegative.

The chain has TRBV7-9 and TRBJ1-3; D possibly corresponds to TRBD1 (6 bases). Germline-derived CDR1 and CDR2 are SEHNR and FQNEAQ (reference sequence). V dropped 4 bases and J dropped 0 bases, with 16 bases sitting between them. CDR3 length equals 17 residues. Here the CDR3 reads CASSSTGGPYSGNTIYF. The CDR3 DNA reads TGTGCCAGCAGCTCTACCGGGGGGCCTTACTCTGGAAACACCATATATTTT.

As for this clone: This sample includes further DNA sequences coding for the same CDR3. The rearrangement joins TRBV28 to TRBJ2-7; no definite D call. Germline V gene data show CDR1 as MDHEN and CDR2 as SYDVKM. Trimming took off 3 bases at V and 1 base at J, with 4 bases between the two ends. The CDR3 runs to 12 residues. This CDR3 reads CASSLSSYEQYF. In DNA form, the CDR3 reads TGTGCCAGCAGTTTGAGTTCCTACGAGCAGTACTTC.

The V gene is TRBV6-5, the J gene TRBJ2-2; TRBD1 matches at 10 bases. CDR3 length equals 14 residues. CDR1 MNHEY and CDR2 SVGAGI come from the germline V gene. Unmatched junction bases numbered 4, after V lost 7 bases and J lost 5 bases. This chain's CDR3 is CASTTGGMTGELFF. CDR3 in DNA: TGTGCCAGCACGACAGGGGGCATGACCGGGGAGCTGTTTTTT.

The genes are TRBV27 and TRBJ2-5; no clear D gene. V lost 2 bases to trimming and J lost 2 bases, with 9 bases between them. Germline loops: CDR1 MNHEY, CDR2 SMNVEV (reference sequence). The CDR3 runs to 14 residues. This CDR3 is CASSLPPPQETQYF. Written as DNA, the CDR3 is TGTGCCAGCAGTTTACCCCCCCCACAAGAGACCCAGTACTTC.

The genes are TRBV2 and TRBJ1-4; D unresolved. Per the germline V gene, CDR1 is SNHLY and CDR2 is FYNNEI. The length of the CDR3 is 14 residues. V lost 6 bases and J lost 3, with 11 bases in between. The CDR3 region has the DNA TGTGCCAGCAGCGGTCATGCTCCTAATGAAAAACTGTTTTTT. Amino acids: CASSGHAPNEKLFF.

This rearrangement joins TRBV5-1 to TRBJ1-6, with D possibly matching TRBD1 (5 bases). Germline loops: CDR1 SGHRS, CDR2 YFSETQ. Trimming removed 4 bases at V and 11 bases at J, with 13 bases between. The CDR3 has 13 amino acids. The CDR3 region is CASSRDSATPLHF. DNA of the CDR3: TGCGCCAGCAGCCGCGACAGTGCAACACCCCTCCACTTT.

The rearrangement links TRBV7-2 to TRBJ1-6; a weak D match, TRBD1 (5 bases). V gave up 0 bases and J gave up 6 bases, with 12 bases separating them. The CDR3 loop spans 16 amino acids. Germline V CDR1 and CDR2: SGHTA, FQGNSA. Written as DNA, the CDR3 is TGTGCCAGCAGCTTAGCTCCTGGGGCGGTTAATTCACCCCTCCACTTT. It translates to CASSLAPGAVNSPLHF.

V and J are TRBV6-5 and TRBJ1-1; maybe TRBD1 (5 bases). The CDR3 is made up of 14 amino acids. The germline V gene encodes CDR1 MNHEY and CDR2 SVGAGI. V lost 6 bases, J lost 3 bases, and 14 bases lay in between. CDR3 sequence (DNA): TGTGCCAGCAGAATTAGGGGAGGGGACACTGAAGCTTTCTTT. Its translation is CASRIRGGDTEAFF.

The chain is built from TRBV25-1 and TRBJ2-5; TRBD2 matches 11 bases. With the DNA end fitting TRBJ2-7 better, the J assignment may be wrong. Germline-derived CDR1 and CDR2 are MGHDK and SYGVNS. The CDR3 contains 17 residues. CDR3 residues: CASSDPAGTSGSYEQYF. CDR3 DNA: TGTGCCAGCAGTGACCCCGCGGGGACTAGCGGCTCCTACGAGCAGTACTTC.

The chain combines TRBV15 with TRBJ1-2; weak D call: TRBD1 (6 bases). Trimming left V 1 base short and J 8 bases short, with 11 bases between. Germline V gives CDR1 LNHNV, CDR2 YYDKDF (reference sequence). This CDR3 has 13 residues. CDR3 region: CATSRGNREGYTF. DNA of the CDR3: TGTGCCACCAGCAGAGGAAACAGGGAGGGCTACACCTTC.

This clone was counted a few times. CDR3 coding DNA: TGTGCCAGCAGCGTCCGGGCCGGGGATCCTGGTACGCAGTATTTT. Protein product: CASSVRAGDPGTQYF. The chain uses TRBV7-3 and TRBJ2-3, with a weak D call TRBD2 (5 bases). V lost 5 bases and J 8 bases, leaving 20 bases between the germline ends. This CDR3 region has 15 residues. Per the germline V gene, CDR1 is SGHTA and CDR2 is FQGTGA.

This clone was counted only a few times. This chain joins TRBV27 and TRBJ1-1, with TRBD1 matching over 7 bases. The germline gives CDR1 MNHEY, CDR2 SMNVEV (reference sequence). The CDR3 runs to 15 residues. V was pared by 6 bases and J by 4 bases, with 11 bases of the junction left unmatched. The CDR3 DNA follows: TGTGCCAGCAGACGCATCCAGGGGGTCGGCACTGAAGCTTTCTTT. It is translated as CASRRIQGVGTEAFF.

CDR3 loop: CASSIASTGGGYEQYF. The CDR3 coding sequence is TGTGCCAGTAGTATAGCGTCAACAGGGGGAGGATACGAGCAGTACTTC. V and J are TRBV19 and TRBJ2-7; 8 bases agree with TRBD1. CDR1 is LNHDA, CDR2 SQIVND, per germline (reference sequence). The CDR3 is 16 amino acids. V gave up 1 base and J gave up 4 bases; unmatched junction bases: 9. Supplemented by reference TRBV19 and TRBJ2-7, the full variable domain reads DGGITQSPKYLFRKEGQNVTLSCEQNLNHDAMYWYRQDPGQGLRLIYYSQIVNDFQKGDIAEGYSVSREKKESFPLTVTSAQKNPTAFYLCASSIASTGGGYEQYFGPGTRLTVT.

The chain has TRBV6-6 and TRBJ1-1; 8 bases are shared with TRBD1. Trimming removed 6 bases from V and 3 bases from J; junction bases left unmatched: 3. This CDR3 spans 13 amino acids. Germline V gene lookup returns CDR1 MNHNY and CDR2 SVGAGI (reference sequence). The CDR3 loop is CASSLDRDTEAFF. The CDR3 DNA reads TGTGCCAGCAGCCTGGACAGGGACACTGAAGCTTTCTTT.